This TCR beta chain was profiled in a study of blood T cell repertoires in COVID-19 (TCRdb year 2020). Regarding the study in general: Collaborator samples came from the United States, Italy and Spain and covered acute and convalescent phases of COVID-19. The material from the prospective study consisted of cDNA or gDNA derived from T cells, B-cell-depleted T cells, or PBMCs. Deeply sampled blood TCRbeta repertoires from subjects exposed to, actively infected with, or recovered from COVID-19 were included in the dataset. The repertoires were released in a freely available public database meant as a resource for research on the immune response to SARS-CoV-2. The samples were drawn from the first 160 participants of the ongoing ImmuneRACE study and from 1,254 subjects provided by 6 global collaborators. The sample metadata nearly always contained a de-identified subject ID, COVID-19 status, age in years and sex. Where available, HLA class I and class II types were obtained from metadata supplied by the sample provider rather than from assay-based typing.

Overall results and qualifications from the work: The quantity of clinical and demographic metadata differed by source and by participant and was supplied without curation.

Whole blood was collected in K2EDTA tubes by collaborating institutions according to the institutions' own protocols. For TCRbeta analysis, collaborators shipped samples in one of three forms: frozen whole blood, isolated PBMCs, or DNA extracted from either of those sample types. The immunoSEQ Assay, a bias-controlled multiplex PCR, was used to amplify TCRbeta CDR3 regions from genomic DNA. As for how the authors treated the data: The number of nucleated cells in each sample was estimated from the amplification of reference gene primers within the assay. Sequence reads were collapsed and filtered to measure the absolute abundance of every unique TCRbeta CDR3 rearrangement. Productive Simpson clonality was computed per sample as the square root of Simpson's diversity index over productive rearrangements. This is the immuneACCESS table as TCRdb keeps it, with only in-frame sequences that have V and J called. A part of the clones is gone; compared with another copy, unresolved V genes explain less than half, and the rest is unexplained. The DNA was the basis for D and trimming; V, J and clone size are from that table. This sample lists 350,000 to 450,000 clones; around 86% were detected once. Of the sample, around 2.9% is held by the ten largest clones.

The CDR3 contains 15 residues, cysteine and phenylalanine counted. Just the 45-base CDR3 DNA is kept, in frame starting at base 1. Cut back by 0 bases and 4 bases, the V and J ends lie 10 bases apart. Taken from the germline V gene, the CDR1 and CDR2 loops are MNHNS and SASEGT. As regards this clone: It lacks a known antigen. No base qualities exist here, and no much larger clone lies one base off it.

The chain is assembled from TRBV6-1 and TRBJ1-5; no D gene is confidently identified. The sequence was collected from a human donor in a cohort sampled during active COVID-19. The sample consisted of peripheral blood. The CDR3 loop reads CASSEASLLNQPQHF. The sequenced DNA: TGTGCCAGCAGTGAAGCTTCGCTACTGAATCAGCCCCAGCATTTT.